This T cell receptor (beta chain) was observed in a study of OX40 agonist ivuxolimab in advanced cancers. TCRdb's copy holds only in-frame clones and misses some; the assay was immunoSEQ multiplex PCR. The repertoire holds 120,000 or so clones, roughly 87% seen once, with around 0.27% in the top ten. As regards this clone: An end of the junction does not agree with germline; a read error may underlie this.

The germline V gene encodes CDR1 SNHLY and CDR2 FYNNEI. The CDR3 runs 12 residues. Researchers took blood at baseline, on cycle 4 day 1, and on cycle 7 day 1. The source was CD4+ or CD8+ T cells sorted from blood, collected in a trial of the OX40 agonist ivuxolimab. This chain links TRBV2 with TRBJ1-2; D may be TRBD1 (5 bases). The sequence was collected from an adult with an advanced solid tumor such as melanoma, head and neck, liver or kidney cancer. This CDR3 is CASSDPVDSPNF. CDR3 DNA sequence: TGTGCCAGCAGTGATCCTGTAGACAGCCCCAACTTC.